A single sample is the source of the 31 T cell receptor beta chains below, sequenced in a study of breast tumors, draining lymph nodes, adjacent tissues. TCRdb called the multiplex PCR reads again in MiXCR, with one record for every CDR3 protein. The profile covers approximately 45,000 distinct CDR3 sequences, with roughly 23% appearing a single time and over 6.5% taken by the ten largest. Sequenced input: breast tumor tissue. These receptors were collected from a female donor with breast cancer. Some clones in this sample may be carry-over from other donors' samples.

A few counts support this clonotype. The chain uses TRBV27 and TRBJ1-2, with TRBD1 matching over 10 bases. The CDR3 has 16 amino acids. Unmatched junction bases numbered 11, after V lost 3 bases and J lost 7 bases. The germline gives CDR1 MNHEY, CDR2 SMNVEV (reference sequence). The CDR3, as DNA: TGTGCCAGCAGTTTTAGTGACAGGGGGCGCATACGTGGCTACACCTTC. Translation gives CASSFSDRGRIRGYTF.

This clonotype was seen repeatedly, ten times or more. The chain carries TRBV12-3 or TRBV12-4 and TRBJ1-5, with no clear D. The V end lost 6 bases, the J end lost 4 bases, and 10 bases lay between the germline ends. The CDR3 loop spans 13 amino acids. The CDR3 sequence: CASSTAQNQPQHF. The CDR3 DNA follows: TGTGCCAGCAGCACGGCCCAGAATCAGCCCCAGCATTTT.

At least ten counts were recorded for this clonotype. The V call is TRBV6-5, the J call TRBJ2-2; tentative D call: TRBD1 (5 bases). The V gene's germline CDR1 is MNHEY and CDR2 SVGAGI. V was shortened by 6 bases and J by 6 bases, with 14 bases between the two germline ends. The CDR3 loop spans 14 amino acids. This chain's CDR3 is CASRVGVSPGELFF. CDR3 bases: TGTGCCAGCAGGGTAGGGGTTTCACCCGGGGAGCTGTTTTTT.

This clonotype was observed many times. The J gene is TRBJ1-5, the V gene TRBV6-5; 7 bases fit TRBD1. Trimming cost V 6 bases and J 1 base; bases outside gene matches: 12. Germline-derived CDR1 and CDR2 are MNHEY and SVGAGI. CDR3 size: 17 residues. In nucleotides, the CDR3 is TGTGCCAGCAGACCCGGGACAGAGTGTTGCAGCAATCAGCCCCAGCATTTT. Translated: CASRPGTECCSNQPQHF.

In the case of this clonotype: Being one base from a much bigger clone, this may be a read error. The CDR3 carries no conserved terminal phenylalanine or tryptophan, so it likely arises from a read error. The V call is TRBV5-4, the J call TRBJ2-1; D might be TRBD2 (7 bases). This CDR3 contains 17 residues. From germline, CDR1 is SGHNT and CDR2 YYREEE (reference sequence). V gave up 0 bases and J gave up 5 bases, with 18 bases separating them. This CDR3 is CASSLGGGRFMDNEQFL. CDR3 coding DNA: TGTGCCAGCAGCTTGGGGGGGGGGCGTTTTATGGACAATGAGCAGTTCCTC.

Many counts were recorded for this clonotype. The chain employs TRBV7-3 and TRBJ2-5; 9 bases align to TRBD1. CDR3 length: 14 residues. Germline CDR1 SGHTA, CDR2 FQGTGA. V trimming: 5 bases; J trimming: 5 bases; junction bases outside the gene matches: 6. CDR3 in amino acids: CASSPQGASETQYF. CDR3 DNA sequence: TGTGCCAGCAGCCCACAGGGGGCGAGCGAGACCCAGTACTTC. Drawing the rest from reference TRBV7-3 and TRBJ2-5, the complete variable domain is GAGVSQTPSNKVTEKGKYVELRCDPISGHTALYWYRQSLGQGPEFLIYFQGTGAADDSGLPNDRFFAVRPEGSVSTLKIQRTERGDSAVYLCASSPQGASETQYFGPGTRLLVL.

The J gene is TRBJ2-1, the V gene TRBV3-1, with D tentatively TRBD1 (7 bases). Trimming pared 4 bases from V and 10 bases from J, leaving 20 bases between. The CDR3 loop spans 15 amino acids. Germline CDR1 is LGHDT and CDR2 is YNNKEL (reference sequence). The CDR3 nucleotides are TGTGCCAGCAGCCCCATCAGGGGGGCCAATGTGGAGCAGTTCTTC. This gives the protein CASSPIRGANVEQFF.

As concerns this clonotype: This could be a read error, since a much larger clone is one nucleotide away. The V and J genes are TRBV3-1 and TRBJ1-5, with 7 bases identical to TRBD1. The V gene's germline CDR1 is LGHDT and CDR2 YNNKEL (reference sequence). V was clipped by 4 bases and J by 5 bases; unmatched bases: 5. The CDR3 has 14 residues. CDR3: CASSPGDSDQPQHF. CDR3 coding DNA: TGTGCCAGCAGCCCAGGGGACAGCGATCAGCCCCAGCATTTT.

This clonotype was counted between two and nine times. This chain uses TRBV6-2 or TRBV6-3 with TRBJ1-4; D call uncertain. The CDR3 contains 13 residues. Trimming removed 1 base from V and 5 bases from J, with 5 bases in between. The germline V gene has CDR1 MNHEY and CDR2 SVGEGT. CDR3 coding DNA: TGTGCCAGCAGTTACTTACGAAATGAAAAACTGTTTTTT. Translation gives CASSYLRNEKLFF.

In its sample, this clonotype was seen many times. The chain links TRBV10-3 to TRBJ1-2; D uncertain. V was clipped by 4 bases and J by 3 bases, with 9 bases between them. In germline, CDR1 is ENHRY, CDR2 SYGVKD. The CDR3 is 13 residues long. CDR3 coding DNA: TGTGCCATCAGTGTTCGGGAGGACTATGGCTACACCTTC. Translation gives CAISVREDYGYTF.

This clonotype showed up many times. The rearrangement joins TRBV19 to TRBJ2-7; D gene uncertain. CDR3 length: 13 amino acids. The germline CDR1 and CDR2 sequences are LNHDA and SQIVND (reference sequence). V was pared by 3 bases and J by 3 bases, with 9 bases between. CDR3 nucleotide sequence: TGTGCCAGTAGTATGTCCAGGAACTACGAGCAGTACTTC. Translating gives CASSMSRNYEQYF.

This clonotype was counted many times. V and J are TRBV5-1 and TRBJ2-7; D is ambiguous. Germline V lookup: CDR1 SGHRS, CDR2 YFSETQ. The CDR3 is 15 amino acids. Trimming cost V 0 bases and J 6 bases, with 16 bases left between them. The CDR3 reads CASSLDFPPSGEQYF. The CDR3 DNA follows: TGCGCCAGCAGCTTGGACTTCCCGCCCTCTGGCGAGCAGTACTTC. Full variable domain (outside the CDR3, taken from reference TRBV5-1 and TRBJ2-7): KAGVTQTPRYLIKTRGQQVTLSCSPISGHRSVSWYQQTPGQGLQFLFEYFSETQRNKGNFPGRFSGRQFSNSRSEMNVSTLELGDSALYLCASSLDFPPSGEQYFGPGTRLTVT.

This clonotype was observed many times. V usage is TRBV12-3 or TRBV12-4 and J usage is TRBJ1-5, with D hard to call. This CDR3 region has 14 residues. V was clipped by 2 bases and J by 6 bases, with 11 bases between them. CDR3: CASSLSAPSQPQHF. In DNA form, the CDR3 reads TGTGCCAGCAGTTTATCTGCCCCTAGTCAGCCCCAGCATTTT.

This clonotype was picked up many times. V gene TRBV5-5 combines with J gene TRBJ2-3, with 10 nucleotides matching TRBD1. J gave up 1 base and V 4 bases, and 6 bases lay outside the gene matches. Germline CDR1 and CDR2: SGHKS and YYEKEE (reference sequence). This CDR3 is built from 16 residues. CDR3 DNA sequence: TGTGCCAGCAGCCACTCCGGGACAGGGGGCACAGATACGCAGTATTTT. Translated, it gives CASSHSGTGGTDTQYF.

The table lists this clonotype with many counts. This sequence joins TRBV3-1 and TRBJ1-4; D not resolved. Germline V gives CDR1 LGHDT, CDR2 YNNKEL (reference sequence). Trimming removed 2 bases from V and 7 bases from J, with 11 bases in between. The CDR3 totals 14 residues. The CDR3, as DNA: TGTGCCAGCAGCCAAAGGACTCTCGGTGAAAAACTGTTTTTT. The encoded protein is CASSQRTLGEKLFF.

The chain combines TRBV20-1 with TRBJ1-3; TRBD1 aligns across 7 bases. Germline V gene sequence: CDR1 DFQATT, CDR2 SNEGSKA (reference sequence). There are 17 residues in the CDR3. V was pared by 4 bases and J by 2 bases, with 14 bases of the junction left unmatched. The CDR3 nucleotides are TGCAGTGCTAAAATAGGACAGGCTGGGGGCCCTGGAAACACCATATATTTT. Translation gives CSAKIGQAGGPGNTIYF.

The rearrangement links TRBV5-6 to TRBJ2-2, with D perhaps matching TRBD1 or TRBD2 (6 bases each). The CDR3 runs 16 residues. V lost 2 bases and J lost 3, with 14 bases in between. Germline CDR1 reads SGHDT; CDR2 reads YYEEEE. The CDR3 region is CASSFIGGADTGELFF. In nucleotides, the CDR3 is TGTGCCAGCAGCTTTATCGGGGGCGCGGACACCGGGGAGCTGTTTTTT.

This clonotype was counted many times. The CDR3 region is CASSRGGNEQFF. The CDR3 region has the DNA TGTGCCAGCAGTCGAGGGGGAAATGAGCAGTTCTTC. V gene TRBV7-6 combines with J gene TRBJ2-1; weak D call: TRBD1 (6 bases). Deletions cut 6 bases from V and 7 bases from J, with 10 bases between. The CDR3 contains 12 residues. Germline loops: CDR1 SGHVS, CDR2 FNYEAQ.

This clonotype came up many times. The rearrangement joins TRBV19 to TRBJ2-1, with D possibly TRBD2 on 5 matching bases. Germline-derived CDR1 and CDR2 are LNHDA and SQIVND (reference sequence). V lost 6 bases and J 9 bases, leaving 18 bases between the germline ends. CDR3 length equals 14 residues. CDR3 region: CASRRAVKEREQFF. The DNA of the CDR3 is TGTGCCAGTAGGCGGGCGGTTAAGGAGCGTGAGCAGTTCTTC. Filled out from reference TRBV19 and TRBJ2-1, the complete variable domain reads DGGITQSPKYLFRKEGQNVTLSCEQNLNHDAMYWYRQDPGQGLRLIYYSQIVNDFQKGDIAEGYSVSREKKESFPLTVTSAQKNPTAFYLCASRRAVKEREQFFGPGTRLTVL.

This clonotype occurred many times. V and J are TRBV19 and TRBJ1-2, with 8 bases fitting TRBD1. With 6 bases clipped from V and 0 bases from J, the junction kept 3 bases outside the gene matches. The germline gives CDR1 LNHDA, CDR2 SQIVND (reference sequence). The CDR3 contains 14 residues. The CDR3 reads CASRRTGSNYGYTF. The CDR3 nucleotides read TGTGCCAGTAGACGGACAGGGTCTAACTATGGCTACACCTTC.

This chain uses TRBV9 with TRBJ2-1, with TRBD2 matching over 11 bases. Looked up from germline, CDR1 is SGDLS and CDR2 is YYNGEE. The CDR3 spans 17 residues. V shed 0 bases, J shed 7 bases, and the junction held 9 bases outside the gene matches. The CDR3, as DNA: TGTGCCAGCAGCGTAGCGGGACTAGCGGATTCGAAAAATGAGCAGTTCTTC. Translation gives CASSVAGLADSKNEQFF. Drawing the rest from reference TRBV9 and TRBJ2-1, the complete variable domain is DSGVTQTPKHLITATGQRVTLRCSPRSGDLSVYWYQQSLDQGLQFLIQYYNGEERAKGNILERFSAQQFPDLHSELNLSSLELGDSALYFCASSVAGLADSKNEQFFGPGTRLTVL.

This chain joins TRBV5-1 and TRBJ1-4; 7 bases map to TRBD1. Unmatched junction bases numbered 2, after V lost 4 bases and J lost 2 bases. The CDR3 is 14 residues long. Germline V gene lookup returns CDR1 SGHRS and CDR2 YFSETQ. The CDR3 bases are TGCGCCAGCAGCACGGGACAGACTAATGAAAAACTGTTTTTT. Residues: CASSTGQTNEKLFF.

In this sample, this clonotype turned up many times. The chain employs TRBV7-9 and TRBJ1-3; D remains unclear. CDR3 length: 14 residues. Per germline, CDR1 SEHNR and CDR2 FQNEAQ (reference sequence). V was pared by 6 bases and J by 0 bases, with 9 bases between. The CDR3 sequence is CASSTEGSGNTIYF. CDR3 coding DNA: TGTGCCAGCAGTACTGAGGGCTCTGGAAACACCATATATTTT. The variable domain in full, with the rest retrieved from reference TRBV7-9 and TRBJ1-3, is DTGVSQNPRHKITKRGQNVTFRCDPISEHNRLYWYRQTLGQGPEFLTYFQNEAQLEKSRLLSDRFSAERPKGSFSTLEIQRTEQGDSAMYLCASSTEGSGNTIYFGEGSWLTVV.

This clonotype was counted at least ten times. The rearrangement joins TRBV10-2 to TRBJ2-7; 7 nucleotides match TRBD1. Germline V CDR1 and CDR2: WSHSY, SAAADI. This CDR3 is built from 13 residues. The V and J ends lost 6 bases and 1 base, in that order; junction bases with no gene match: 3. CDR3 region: CASSWGQSYEQYF. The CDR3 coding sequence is TGCGCCAGCAGCTGGGGACAGTCCTACGAGCAGTACTTC.

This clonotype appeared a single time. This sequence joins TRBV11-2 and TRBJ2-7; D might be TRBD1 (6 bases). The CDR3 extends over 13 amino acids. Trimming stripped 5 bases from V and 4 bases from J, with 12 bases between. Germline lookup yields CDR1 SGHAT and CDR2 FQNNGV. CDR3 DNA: TGTGCCAGCAGCACCTACAGGGCGTACGAGCAGTACTTC. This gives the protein CASSTYRAYEQYF.

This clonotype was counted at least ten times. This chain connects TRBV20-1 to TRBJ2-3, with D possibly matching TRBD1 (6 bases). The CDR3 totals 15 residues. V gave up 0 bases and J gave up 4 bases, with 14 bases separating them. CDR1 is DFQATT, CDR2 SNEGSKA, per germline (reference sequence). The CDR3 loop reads CSARDQLRGSDTQYF. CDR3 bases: TGCAGTGCTAGAGATCAATTGAGGGGGTCAGATACGCAGTATTTT.

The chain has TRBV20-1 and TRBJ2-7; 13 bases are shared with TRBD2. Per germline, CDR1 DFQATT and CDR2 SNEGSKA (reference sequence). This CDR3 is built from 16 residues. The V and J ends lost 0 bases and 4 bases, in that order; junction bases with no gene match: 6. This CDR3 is CSARDWTSGSRYEQYF. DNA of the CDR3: TGCAGTGCTAGAGATTGGACTAGCGGGAGTCGGTACGAGCAGTACTTC.

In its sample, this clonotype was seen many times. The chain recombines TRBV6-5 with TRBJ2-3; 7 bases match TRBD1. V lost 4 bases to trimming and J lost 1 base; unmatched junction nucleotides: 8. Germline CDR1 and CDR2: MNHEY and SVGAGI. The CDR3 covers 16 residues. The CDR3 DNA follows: TGTGCCAGCAGTTTTCGACAGGGATGGGGCACAGATACGCAGTATTTT. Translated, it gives CASSFRQGWGTDTQYF.

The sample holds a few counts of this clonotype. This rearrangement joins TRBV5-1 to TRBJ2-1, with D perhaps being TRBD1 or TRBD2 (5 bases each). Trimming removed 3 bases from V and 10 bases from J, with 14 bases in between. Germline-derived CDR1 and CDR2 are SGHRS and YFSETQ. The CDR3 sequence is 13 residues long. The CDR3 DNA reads TGCGCCAGCAGCTCTGGGACCGCGACAGAGCAGTTCTTC. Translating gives CASSSGTATEQFF.

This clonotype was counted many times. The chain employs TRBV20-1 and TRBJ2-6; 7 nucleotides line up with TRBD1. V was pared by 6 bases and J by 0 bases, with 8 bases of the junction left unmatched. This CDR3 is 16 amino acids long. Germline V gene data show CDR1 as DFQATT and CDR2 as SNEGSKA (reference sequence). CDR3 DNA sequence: TGCAGTGCGGAACGGTACAGGGGCTCTGGGGCCAACGTCCTGACTTTC. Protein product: CSAERYRGSGANVLTF.

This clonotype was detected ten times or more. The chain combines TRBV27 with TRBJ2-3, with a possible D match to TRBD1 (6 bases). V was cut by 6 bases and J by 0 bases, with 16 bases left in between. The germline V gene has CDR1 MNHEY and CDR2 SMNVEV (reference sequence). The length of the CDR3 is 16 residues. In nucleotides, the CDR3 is TGTGCCAGCAGAACCACAGGGTCCCTCAGCACAGATACGCAGTATTTT. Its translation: CASRTTGSLSTDTQYF.